This T cell receptor beta chain was identified in a study of blood T cell repertoires in COVID-19. About the study: Sites across the United States, Italy and Spain contributed samples from acute and convalescent COVID-19.

Per the authors' pipeline: The assay estimated nucleated cells by amplifying reference gene primers. Here immunoSEQ multiplex PCR was the method, and the copy in TCRdb shows in-frame clones only, minus some. V, J and clone size derive from that table, while D and trimming were established from the DNA sequence. The data hold around 130,000 clones, with 70% to 80% observed a single time. This CDR3 region has 13 residues. In germline, CDR1 is GTSNPN, CDR2 SVGIG (reference sequence). J was trimmed by 1 base and V by 8 bases; bases with no gene match: 7. This chain connects TRBV30 to TRBJ1-1; TRBD1 matches at 7 bases. This clonotype was obtained from a man between 50 and 59 years old with acute or convalescent COVID-19. Sequenced material: peripheral blood. The CDR3 protein is CAGSGQANTEAFF. The DNA for the CDR3 is TGTGCCGGCTCCGGACAGGCGAACACTGAAGCTTTCTTT.